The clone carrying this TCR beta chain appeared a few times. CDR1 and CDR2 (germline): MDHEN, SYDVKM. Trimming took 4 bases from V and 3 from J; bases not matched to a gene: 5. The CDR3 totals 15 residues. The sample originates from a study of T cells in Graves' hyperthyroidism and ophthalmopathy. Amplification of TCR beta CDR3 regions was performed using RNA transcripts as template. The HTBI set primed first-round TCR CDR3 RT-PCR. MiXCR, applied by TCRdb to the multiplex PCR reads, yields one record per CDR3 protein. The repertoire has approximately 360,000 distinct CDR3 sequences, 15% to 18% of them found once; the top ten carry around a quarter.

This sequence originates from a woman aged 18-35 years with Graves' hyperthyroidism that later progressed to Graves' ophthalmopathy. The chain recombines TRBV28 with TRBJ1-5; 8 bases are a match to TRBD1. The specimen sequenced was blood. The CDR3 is CASSSSDRDNQPQHF. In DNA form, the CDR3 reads TGTGCCAGCAGTTCCTCGGACAGGGACAATCAGCCCCAGCATTTT.